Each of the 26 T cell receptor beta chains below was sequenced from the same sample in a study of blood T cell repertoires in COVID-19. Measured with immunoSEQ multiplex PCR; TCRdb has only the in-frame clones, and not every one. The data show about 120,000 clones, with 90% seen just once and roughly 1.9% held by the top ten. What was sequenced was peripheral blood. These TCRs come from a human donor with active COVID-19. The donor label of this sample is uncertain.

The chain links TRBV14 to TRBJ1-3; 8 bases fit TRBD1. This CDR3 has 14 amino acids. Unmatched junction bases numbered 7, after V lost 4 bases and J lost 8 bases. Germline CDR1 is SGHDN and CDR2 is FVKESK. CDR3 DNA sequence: TGTGCCAGCAGCCTGGGACAGGTGGGATACACCATATATTTT. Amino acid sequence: CASSLGQVGYTIYF.

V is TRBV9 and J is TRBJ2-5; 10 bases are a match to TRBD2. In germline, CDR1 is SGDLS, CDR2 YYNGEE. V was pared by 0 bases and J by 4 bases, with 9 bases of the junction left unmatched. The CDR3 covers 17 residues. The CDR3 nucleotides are TGTGCCAGCAGCGTAGATCCAGCGGGGGGGCAGGTAGAGACCCAGTACTTC. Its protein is CASSVDPAGGQVETQYF.

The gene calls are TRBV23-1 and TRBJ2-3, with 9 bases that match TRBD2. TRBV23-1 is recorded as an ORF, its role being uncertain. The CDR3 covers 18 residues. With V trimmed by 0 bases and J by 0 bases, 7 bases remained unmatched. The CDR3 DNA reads TGCGCCAGCAGTCAATCTTCGGCTAGCGGGATTAGCACAGATACGCAGTATTTT. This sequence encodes CASSQSSASGISTDTQYF.

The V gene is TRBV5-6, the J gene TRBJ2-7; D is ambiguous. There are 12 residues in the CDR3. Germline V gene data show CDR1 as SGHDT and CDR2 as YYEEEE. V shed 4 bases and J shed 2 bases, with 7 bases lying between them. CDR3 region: CASSRSPYEQYF. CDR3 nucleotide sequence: TGTGCCAGCAGCCGGTCACCCTACGAGCAGTACTTC.

The chain's CDR3 is CASSLRSSTYEQYF. Here the CDR3 DNA reads TGTGCCAGCAGCTTGCGTAGTTCGACCTACGAGCAGTACTTC. The chain links TRBV5-4 to TRBJ2-7; D not certain. CDR1 is SGHNT, CDR2 YYREEE, per germline (reference sequence). This CDR3 comprises 14 residues. The V and J ends lost 1 base and 2 bases respectively, with 10 bases between them.

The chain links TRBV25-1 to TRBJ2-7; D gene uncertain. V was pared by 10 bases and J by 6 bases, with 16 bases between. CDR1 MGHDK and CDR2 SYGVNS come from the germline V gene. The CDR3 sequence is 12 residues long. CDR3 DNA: TGTGCCACCCTTGGGCAGAACGGCGAGCAGTACTTC. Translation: CATLGQNGEQYF.

CDR3 nucleotides: TGTGCCAGCTCAACCGCCGGTGGAGGTTCCCCCGGATCGAGGACCTTGGGGGAGCAGTACTTC. Translated: CASSTAGGGSPGSRTLGEQYF. The chain carries TRBV18 and TRBJ2-7; tentative D call: TRBD2 (5 bases). The CDR3 consists of 21 residues. V was clipped by 5 bases and J by 7 bases, with 39 bases between them. Germline V gives CDR1 KGHSH, CDR2 LQKENI.

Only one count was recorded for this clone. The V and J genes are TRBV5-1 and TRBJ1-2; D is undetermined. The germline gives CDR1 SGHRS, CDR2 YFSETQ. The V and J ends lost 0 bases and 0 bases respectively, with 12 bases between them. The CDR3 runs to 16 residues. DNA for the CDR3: TGCGCCAGCAGCTTGGCTCCAGCCGCGGCTAACTATGGCTACACCTTC. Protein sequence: CASSLAPAAANYGYTF.

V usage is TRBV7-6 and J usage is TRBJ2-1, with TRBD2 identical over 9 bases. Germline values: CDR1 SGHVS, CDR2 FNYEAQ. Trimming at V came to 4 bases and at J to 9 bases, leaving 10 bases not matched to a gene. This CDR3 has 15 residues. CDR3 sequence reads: CASSSSRGGAGEQFF. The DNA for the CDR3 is TGTGCCAGCAGCTCCTCCCGCGGGGGGGCCGGTGAGCAGTTCTTC. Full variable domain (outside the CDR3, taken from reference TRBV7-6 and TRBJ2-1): GAGVSQSPRYKVTKRGQDVALRCDPISGHVSLYWYRQALGQGPEFLTYFNYEAQQDKSGLPNDRFSAERPEGSISTLTIQRTEQRDSAMYRCASSSSRGGAGEQFFGPGTRLTVL.

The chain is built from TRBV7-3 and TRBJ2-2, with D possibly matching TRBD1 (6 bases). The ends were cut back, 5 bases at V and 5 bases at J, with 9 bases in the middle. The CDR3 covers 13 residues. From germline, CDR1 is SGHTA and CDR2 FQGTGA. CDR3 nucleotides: TGTGCCAGCAGCGCTCAGGGGACCGGGGAGCTGTTTTTT. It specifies CASSAQGTGELFF.

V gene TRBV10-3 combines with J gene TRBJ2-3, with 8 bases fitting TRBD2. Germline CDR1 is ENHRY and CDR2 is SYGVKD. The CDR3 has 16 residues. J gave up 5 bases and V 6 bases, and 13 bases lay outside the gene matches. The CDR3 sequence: CAIRDFSGAEVDTQYF. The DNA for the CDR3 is TGTGCCATCAGGGACTTTAGCGGGGCTGAGGTAGATACGCAGTATTTT.

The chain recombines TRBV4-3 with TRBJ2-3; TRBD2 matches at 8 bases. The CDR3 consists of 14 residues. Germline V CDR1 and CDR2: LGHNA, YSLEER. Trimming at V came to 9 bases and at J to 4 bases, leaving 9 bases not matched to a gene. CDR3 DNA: TGCGCCAGTAGCGGGAACAGGTGGGCAGATACGCAGTATTTT. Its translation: CASSGNRWADTQYF.

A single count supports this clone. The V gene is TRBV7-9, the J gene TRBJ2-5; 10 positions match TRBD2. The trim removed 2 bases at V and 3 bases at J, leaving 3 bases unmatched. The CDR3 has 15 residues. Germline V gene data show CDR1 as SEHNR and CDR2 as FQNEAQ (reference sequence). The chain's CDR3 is CASSLTGLAEETQYF. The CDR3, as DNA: TGTGCCAGCAGCTTAACTGGACTAGCGGAAGAGACCCAGTACTTC.

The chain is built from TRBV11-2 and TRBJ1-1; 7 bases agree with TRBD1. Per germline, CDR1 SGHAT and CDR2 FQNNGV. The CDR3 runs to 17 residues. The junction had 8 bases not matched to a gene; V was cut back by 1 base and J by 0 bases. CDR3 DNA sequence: TGTGCCAGCAGCTTAGTCCATCGGGACAGCTTGAACACTGAAGCTTTCTTT. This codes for CASSLVHRDSLNTEAFF.

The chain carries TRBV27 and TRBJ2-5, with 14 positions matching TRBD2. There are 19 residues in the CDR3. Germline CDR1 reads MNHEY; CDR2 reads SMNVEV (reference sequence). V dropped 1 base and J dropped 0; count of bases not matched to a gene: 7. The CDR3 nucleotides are TGTGCCAGCAGTTTATTTGGGACTAGCGGGGGAATAAACCAAGAGACCCAGTACTTC. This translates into CASSLFGTSGGINQETQYF.

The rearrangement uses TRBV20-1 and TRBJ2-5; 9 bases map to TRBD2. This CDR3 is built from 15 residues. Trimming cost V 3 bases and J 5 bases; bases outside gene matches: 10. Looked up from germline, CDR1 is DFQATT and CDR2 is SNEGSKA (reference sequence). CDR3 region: CSASIAGGRWETQYF. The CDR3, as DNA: TGCAGTGCTAGTATTGCGGGGGGGCGCTGGGAGACCCAGTACTTC.

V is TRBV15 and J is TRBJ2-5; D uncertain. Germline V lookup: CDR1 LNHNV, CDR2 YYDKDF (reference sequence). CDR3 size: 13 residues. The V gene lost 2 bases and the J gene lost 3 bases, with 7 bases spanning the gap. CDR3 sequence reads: CATSRTIEETQYF. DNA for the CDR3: TGTGCCACCAGCAGAACTATCGAAGAGACCCAGTACTTC.

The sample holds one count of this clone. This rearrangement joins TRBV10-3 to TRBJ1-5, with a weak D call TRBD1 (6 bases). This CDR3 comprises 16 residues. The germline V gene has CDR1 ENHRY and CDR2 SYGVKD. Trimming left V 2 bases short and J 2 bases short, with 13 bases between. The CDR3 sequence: CAISERVSGGNQPQHF. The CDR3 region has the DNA TGTGCCATCAGTGAGAGGGTTTCAGGGGGCAATCAGCCCCAGCATTTT.

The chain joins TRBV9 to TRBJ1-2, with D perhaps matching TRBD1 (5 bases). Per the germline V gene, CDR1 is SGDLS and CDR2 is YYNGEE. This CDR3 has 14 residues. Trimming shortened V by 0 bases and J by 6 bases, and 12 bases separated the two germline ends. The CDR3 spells CASSVAGGVDGYTF. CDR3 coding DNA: TGTGCCAGCAGCGTAGCAGGAGGGGTCGATGGCTACACCTTC.

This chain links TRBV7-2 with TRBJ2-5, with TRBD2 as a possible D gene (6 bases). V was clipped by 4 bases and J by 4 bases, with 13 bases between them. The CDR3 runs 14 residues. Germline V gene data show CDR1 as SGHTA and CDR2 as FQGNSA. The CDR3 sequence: CASSSQGLRETQYF. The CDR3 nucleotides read TGTGCCAGCAGCTCCCAAGGACTACGAGAGACCCAGTACTTC.

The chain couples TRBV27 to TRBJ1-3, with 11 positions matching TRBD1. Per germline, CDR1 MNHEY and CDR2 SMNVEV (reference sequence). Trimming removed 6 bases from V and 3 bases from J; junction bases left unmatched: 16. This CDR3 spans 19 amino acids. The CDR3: CASRPLGFGTGGFGNTIYF. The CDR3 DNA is TGTGCCAGCAGACCATTAGGCTTCGGGACAGGGGGGTTTGGAAACACCATATATTTT.

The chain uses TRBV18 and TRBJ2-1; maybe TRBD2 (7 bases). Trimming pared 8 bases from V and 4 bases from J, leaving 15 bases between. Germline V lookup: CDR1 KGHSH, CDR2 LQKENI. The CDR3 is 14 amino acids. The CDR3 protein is CASRGAVLYNEQFF. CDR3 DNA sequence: TGTGCCAGCCGGGGGGCGGTTTTGTACAATGAGCAGTTCTTC.

CDR3 DNA: TGCAGTGCTACCCAGATCTTTGAAGCTTTCTTT. This translates into CSATQIFEAFF. This chain links TRBV20-1 with TRBJ1-1; D unclear. V was pared by 4 bases and J by 7 bases, with 10 bases between. Germline V gene sequence: CDR1 DFQATT, CDR2 SNEGSKA (reference sequence). This CDR3 comprises 11 residues.

The CDR3: CASSQGSPLAGGNDYNEQFF. In DNA form, the CDR3 reads TGTGCCAGCAGCCAAGGATCTCCCCTAGCGGGGGGGAATGATTACAATGAGCAGTTCTTC. This chain joins TRBV3-1 (or the pseudogene TRBV3-2) and TRBJ2-1; 12 bases agree with TRBD2. CDR3 length: 20 residues. With 1 base clipped from V and 4 bases from J, the junction kept 14 bases outside the gene matches. Germline lookup yields CDR1 LGHDT and CDR2 YNNKEL (reference sequence).

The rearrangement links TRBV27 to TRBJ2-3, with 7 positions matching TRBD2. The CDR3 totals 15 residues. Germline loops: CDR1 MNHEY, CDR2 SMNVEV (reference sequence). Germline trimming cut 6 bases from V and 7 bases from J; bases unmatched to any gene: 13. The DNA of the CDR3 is TGTGCCAGCAGCCCGACTAGCAGGTCCCGCCATACGCAGTATTTT. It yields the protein CASSPTSRSRHTQYF.

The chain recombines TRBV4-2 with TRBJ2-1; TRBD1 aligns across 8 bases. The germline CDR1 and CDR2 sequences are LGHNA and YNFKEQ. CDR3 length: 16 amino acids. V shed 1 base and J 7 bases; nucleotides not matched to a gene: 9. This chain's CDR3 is CASSQVLGQGANEQFF. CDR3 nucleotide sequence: TGTGCCAGCAGCCAAGTTTTAGGACAGGGAGCAAATGAGCAGTTCTTC.